This T cell receptor (beta chain) was documented in a study of T-cell memory formation after mild COVID-19. There are 17 residues in the CDR3. Germline loops: CDR1 SGHRS, CDR2 YFSETQ. Trimming stripped 7 bases from V and 2 bases from J, with 19 bases between. MiXCR, run by TCRdb on the 5' RACE reads, gives a single entry per CDR3 protein. The table includes 30,000 to 50,000 distinct CDR3 sequences, over 5% detected once. There are many counts of this clonotype. The rearrangement joins TRBV5-1 to TRBJ2-6, with D unresolved. The sample was PBMCs or a T cell subset sorted from them (not recorded which). The clonotype was recovered from an adult who had mild COVID-19 (a few samples of this study predate the infection). Cell type and time point are not known. CDR3 in DNA: TGCGCCAGCTCCCAGAGAGGTGCATCCCCTGGGGCCAACGTCCTGACTTTC. It codes for CASSQRGASPGANVLTF.